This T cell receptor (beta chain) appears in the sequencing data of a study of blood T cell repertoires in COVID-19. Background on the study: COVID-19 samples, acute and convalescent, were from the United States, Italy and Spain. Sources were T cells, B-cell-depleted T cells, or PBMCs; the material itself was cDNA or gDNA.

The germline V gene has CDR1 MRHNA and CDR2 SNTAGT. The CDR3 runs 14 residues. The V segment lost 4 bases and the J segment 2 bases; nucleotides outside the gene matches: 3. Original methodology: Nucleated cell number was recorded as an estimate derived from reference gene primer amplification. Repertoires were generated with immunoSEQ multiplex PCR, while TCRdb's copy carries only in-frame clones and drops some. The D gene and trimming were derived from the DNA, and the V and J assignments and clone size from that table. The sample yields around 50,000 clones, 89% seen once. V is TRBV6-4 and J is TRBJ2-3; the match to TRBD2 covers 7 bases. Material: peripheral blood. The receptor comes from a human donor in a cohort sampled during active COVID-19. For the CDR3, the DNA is TGTGCCAGCAGTGCCAGCGGGGACACAGATACGCAGTATTTT. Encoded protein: CASSASGDTDTQYF.